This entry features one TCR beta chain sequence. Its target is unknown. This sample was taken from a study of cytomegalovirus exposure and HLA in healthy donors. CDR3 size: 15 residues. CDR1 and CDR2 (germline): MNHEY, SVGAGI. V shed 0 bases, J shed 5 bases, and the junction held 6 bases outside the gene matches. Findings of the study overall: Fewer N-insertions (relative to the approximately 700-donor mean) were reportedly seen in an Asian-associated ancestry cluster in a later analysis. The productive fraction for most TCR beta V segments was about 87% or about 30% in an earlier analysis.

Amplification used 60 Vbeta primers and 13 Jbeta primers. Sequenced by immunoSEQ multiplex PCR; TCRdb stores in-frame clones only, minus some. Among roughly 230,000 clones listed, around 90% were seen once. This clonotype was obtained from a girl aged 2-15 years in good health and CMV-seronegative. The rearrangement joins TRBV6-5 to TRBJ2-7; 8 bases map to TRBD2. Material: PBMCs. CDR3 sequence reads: CASSYSRAGVDEQYF. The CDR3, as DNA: TGTGCCAGCAGTTACTCCAGAGCGGGAGTCGACGAGCAGTACTTC.